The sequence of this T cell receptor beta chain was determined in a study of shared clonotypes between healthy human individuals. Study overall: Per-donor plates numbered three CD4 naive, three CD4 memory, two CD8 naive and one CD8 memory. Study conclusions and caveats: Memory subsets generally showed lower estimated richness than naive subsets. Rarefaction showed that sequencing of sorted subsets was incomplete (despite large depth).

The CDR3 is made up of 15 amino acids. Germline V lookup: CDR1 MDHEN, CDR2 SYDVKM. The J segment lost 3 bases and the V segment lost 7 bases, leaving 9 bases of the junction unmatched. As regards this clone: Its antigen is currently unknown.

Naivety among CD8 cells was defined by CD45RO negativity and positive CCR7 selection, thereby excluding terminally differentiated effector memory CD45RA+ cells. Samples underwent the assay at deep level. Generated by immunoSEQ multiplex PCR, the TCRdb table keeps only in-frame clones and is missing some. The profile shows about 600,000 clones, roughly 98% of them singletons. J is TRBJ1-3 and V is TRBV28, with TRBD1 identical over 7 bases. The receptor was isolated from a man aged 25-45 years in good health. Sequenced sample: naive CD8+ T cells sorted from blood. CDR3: CASITRGAGGNTIYF. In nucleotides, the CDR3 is TGTGCCAGCATCACCAGGGGGGCAGGTGGAAACACCATATATTTT.